In its sample, the clone carrying this T cell receptor beta chain was seen a few times. What it binds is not known. The sample originates from a study of T cells in Graves' hyperthyroidism and ophthalmopathy. There were TCR beta CDR3 regions amplified from RNA transcripts. First-round RT-PCR of the TCR CDR3 relied on the HTBI primer set. In TCRdb, the multiplex PCR reads were re-called with MiXCR into one record per CDR3 protein. Of 600,000 to 650,000 distinct CDR3 sequences in the sample, roughly 17% were seen once. General observations from the study: Most clonotypes expanded in thyroid above 0.001 were likewise present in blood. Model-based prediction identified ophthalmopathy a median around 6.5 months prior to its onset.

The length of the CDR3 is 16 residues. Trimming removed 3 bases from V and 2 bases from J, with 17 bases in between. Germline V gene lookup returns CDR1 MDHEN and CDR2 SYDVKM. An approximately 9.8 ml volume of fresh peripheral blood provided the PBMCs. The sequence derives from a woman aged 25 to 45 with Graves' hyperthyroidism. The chain is built from TRBV28 and TRBJ2-7, with D perhaps matching TRBD1 or TRBD2 (5 bases each). Sequenced material: blood. CDR3 nucleotides: TGTGCCAGCAGTTTCCGGGACCAAAGTTCAGCCTACGAGCAGTACTTC. It translates to CASSFRDQSSAYEQYF.